This TCR beta chain comes out of a study of STAT5B mutations in CD4+ large granular lymphocyte leukemia. General study points: Without HLA matching, higher CD4+ than CD8+ T-LGLL clonality could reflect small sample size. Patient CD4-sorted repertoires looked more clonal than healthy CD4+ repertoires, even without putative leukemic clones. TRBV06-family usage was enriched in top patient clones (8/27) versus controls (2/35).

Buffy coats from healthy blood donors served as controls. This table comes from immunoSEQ multiplex PCR, and its TCRdb copy is limited to in-frame clones, with some not included. The sample lists roughly 34,000 clones; 75% to 85% were seen once. The sample holds a few counts of this clone. Its matching antigen is unknown. V was pared by 3 bases and J by 5 bases, with 2 bases of the junction left unmatched. The CDR3 runs to 13 residues. Germline assignment: CDR1 SGHAT and CDR2 FQNNGV. Sequencing was done on a sample of CD4+ T cells from blood buffy coats. The chain recombines TRBV11-2 with TRBJ1-1, with 8 positions matching TRBD1. This TCR came from a human donor in good health. The CDR3 reads CASSFQGATEAFF. As DNA, the CDR3 is TGTGCCAGCAGCTTTCAGGGGGCGACTGAAGCTTTCTTT.